This T cell receptor beta chain was found in a study of CD8 T cells in Susac syndrome. In blood CD8+ and CD4+ T cells, TCR beta underwent sequencing. CDR1 and CDR2 (germline): DFQATT, SNEGSKA (reference sequence). This CDR3 spans 13 amino acids. Trimming left V 4 bases short and J 1 base short, with 7 bases between. Reverse transcription of 0.5 to 1 ug RNA was performed with random hexamers. Amplification of the TCR beta CDR3 was carried out by immunoSEQ multiplex PCR, which spanned a total of 54 Vbeta and 13 Jbeta segments. In TCRdb, the immunoSEQ multiplex PCR reads were re-called with MiXCR into one record per CDR3 protein. The table has about 60,000 distinct CDR3 sequences, 85% to 95% seen once.

Sequenced sample: CD8+ T cells from PBMCs. The chain uses TRBV20-1 and TRBJ2-2, with D uncertain. The receptor was derived from a human donor in good health. This chain's CDR3 is CSATDGNTGELFF. CDR3 DNA sequence: TGCAGTGCTACGGACGGGAACACCGGGGAGCTGTTTTTT.